This T cell receptor beta chain was recovered during a study of immune evolution from preneoplasia to lung adenocarcinoma. Sequenced by immunoSEQ multiplex PCR; TCRdb stores in-frame clones only, minus some. The data show thousands of clones, more than 75% seen once. Sequencing used FFPE adjacent normal lung tissue. The source of this sequence is a person between 60 and 80 years old with lung adenocarcinoma.

The CDR3 region is CASTLTGGDGYTF. DNA of the CDR3: TGTGCCAGCACCCTAACTGGGGGCGATGGCTACACCTTC. The chain couples TRBV28 to TRBJ1-2; tentatively, D is TRBD1 (6 bases). CDR1 and CDR2 (germline): MDHEN, SYDVKM. Trimming cost V 7 bases and J 6 bases, with 15 bases left between them. This CDR3 region has 13 residues.